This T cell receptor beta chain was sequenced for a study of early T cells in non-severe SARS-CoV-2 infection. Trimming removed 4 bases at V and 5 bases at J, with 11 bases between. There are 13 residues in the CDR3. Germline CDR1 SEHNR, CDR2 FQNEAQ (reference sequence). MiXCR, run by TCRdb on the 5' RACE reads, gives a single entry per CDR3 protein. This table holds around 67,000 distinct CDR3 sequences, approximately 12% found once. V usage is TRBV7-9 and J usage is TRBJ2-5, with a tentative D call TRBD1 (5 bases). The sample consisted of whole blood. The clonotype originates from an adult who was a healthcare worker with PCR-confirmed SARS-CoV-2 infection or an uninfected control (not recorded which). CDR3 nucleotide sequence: TGTGCCAGCAGCTACACAGCAGGGGAGACCCAGTACTTC. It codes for CASSYTAGETQYF.